Listed below are T cell receptor beta chains from one sample, sequenced in a study of shared clonotypes between healthy human individuals. TCRdb keeps only in-frame clones here, not all; method: immunoSEQ multiplex PCR. The table has 330,000 or so clones, 74% seen once. Sequenced material: memory CD4+ T cells sorted from blood. The receptor source for this set is a man aged 25-45 years in good health. Both conserved end residues are part of each CDR3. The D gene is left open where the match is weak. A row's size may be missing; if present it is once, few, many or a size class.

V gene: TRBV7-2; J gene: TRBJ2-3; clone size: NA; D gene: TRBD2; CDR3 DNA: TGTGCCAGCAGCCTCTCCCAACCGGGACTAGCGCAGTATTTT; CDR3 protein: CASSLSQPGLAQYF
V gene: TRBV7-3; J gene: TRBJ1-2; clone size: once; D gene: TRBD1; CDR3 DNA: TGTGCCAGCAGCTTCTCCGGACAGGGCGGAGATGGCTACACCTTC; CDR3 protein: CASSFSGQGGDGYTF
V gene: TRBV5-6; J gene: TRBJ2-1; clone size: NA; D gene: NA; CDR3 DNA: TGTGCCAGCAGCTTCAAGGGGGTCAATGAGCAGTTCTTC; CDR3 protein: CASSFKGVNEQFF
V gene: TRBV5-1; J gene: TRBJ2-7; clone size: once; D gene: TRBD2; CDR3 DNA: TGCGCCAGCAGCGCAACTAGCGGGGCCTACGAGCAGTACTTC; CDR3 protein: CASSATSGAYEQYF
V gene: TRBV30; J gene: TRBJ2-1; clone size: many; D gene: TRBD2; CDR3 DNA: TGTGCCTGGCGGAGACTAGCGGGAGGGAGCTCCTACAATGAGCAGTTCTTC; CDR3 protein: CAWRRLAGGSSYNEQFF
V gene: TRBV9; J gene: TRBJ1-3; clone size: NA; D gene: NA; CDR3 DNA: TGTGCCAGCAGCAGGGAGGGAAGCACTGGAAACACCATATATTTT; CDR3 protein: CASSREGSTGNTIYF
V gene: TRBV5-1; J gene: TRBJ1-3; clone size: NA; D gene: NA; CDR3 DNA: TGCGCCAGCAGCCTAAGGAGCGGCTCTGGAAACACCATATATTTT; CDR3 protein: CASSLRSGSGNTIYF
V gene: TRBV7-8; J gene: TRBJ2-1; clone size: many; D gene: TRBD2; CDR3 DNA: TGTGCCAGCAGCCCGCCGGGACTAGCGGGAGCCAATGAGCAGTTCTTC; CDR3 protein: CASSPPGLAGANEQFF
V gene: TRBV6-5; J gene: TRBJ1-1; clone size: once; D gene: NA; CDR3 DNA: TGTGCCAGCAGTTACGCCAGGGAGAACACTGAAGCTTTCTTT; CDR3 protein: CASSYARENTEAFF
V gene: TRBV4-2; J gene: TRBJ2-1; clone size: few; D gene: TRBD2; CDR3 DNA: TGTGCCAGCAGCCTCTCGGAGAGAGCGGGAGGGGTGAATGAGCAGTTCTTC; CDR3 protein: CASSLSERAGGVNEQFF
V gene: TRBV5-6; J gene: TRBJ2-7; clone size: few; D gene: NA; CDR3 DNA: TGTGCCAGCAGCTTGCTCTCAGGGCAGGCAGCCTACGAGCAGTACTTC; CDR3 protein: CASSLLSGQAAYEQYF
V gene: TRBV11-2; J gene: TRBJ2-2; clone size: NA; D gene: NA; CDR3 DNA: TGTGCCAGCAGCCGCTTTAGGGACCTCCTCCTTAAAAACACCGGGGAGCTGTTTTTT; CDR3 protein: CASSRFRDLLLKNTGELFF
V gene: TRBV19; J gene: TRBJ2-3; clone size: NA; D gene: TRBD2; CDR3 DNA: TGTGCCAGTAGTATTGAAGCTAGCGGGAGACCTGAGGAGTATTTT; CDR3 protein: CASSIEASGRPEEYF
V gene: TRBV6-6; J gene: TRBJ2-1; clone size: NA; D gene: NA; CDR3 DNA: TGTGCCAGCAGATTTGACGGGACGAACAATGAGCAGTTCTTC; CDR3 protein: CASRFDGTNNEQFF
V gene: TRBV6-5; J gene: TRBJ2-7; clone size: NA; D gene: TRBD1; CDR3 DNA: TGTGCCAGTAAAGACAGGGAGAGGGCGGAGCAGTACTTC; CDR3 protein: CASKDRERAEQYF
V gene: TRBV29-1; J gene: TRBJ1-2; clone size: NA; D gene: TRBD1; CDR3 DNA: TGCAGCGCCGGACAGGCTGCCTATGGCTACACCTTC; CDR3 protein: CSAGQAAYGYTF
V gene: TRBV29-1; J gene: TRBJ2-3; clone size: once; D gene: TRBD2; CDR3 DNA: TGCAGCGTTGCGCTAGCGGGAGGCAAGCAAGGAGATACGCAGTATTTT; CDR3 protein: CSVALAGGKQGDTQYF
V gene: TRBV6-1; J gene: TRBJ2-7; clone size: few; D gene: TRBD1; CDR3 DNA: TGTGCCAGCAGTGTGTCCGGGACAGGGGCCCTGGGCGAGCAGTACTTC; CDR3 protein: CASSVSGTGALGEQYF
V gene: TRBV2; J gene: TRBJ2-3; clone size: many; D gene: NA; CDR3 DNA: TGTGCCAGCAGTGAGTCGGGAGGCACAGATACGCAGTATTTT; CDR3 protein: CASSESGGTDTQYF
V gene: TRBV28; J gene: TRBJ2-1; clone size: NA; D gene: NA; CDR3 DNA: TGTGCCAGCAGCCTATGGAGCGGAGTTGGTGAGCAGTTCTTC; CDR3 protein: CASSLWSGVGEQFF
V gene: TRBV18; J gene: TRBJ2-7; clone size: NA; D gene: NA; CDR3 DNA: TGTGCCAGCTCACCAGCGGGTGGTAGCGAGCAGTACTTC; CDR3 protein: CASSPAGGSEQYF
V gene: TRBV29-1; J gene: TRBJ2-3; clone size: NA; D gene: TRBD2; CDR3 DNA: TGCAGCGTAGGGACTAGCGGGAGCGGGACAGATACGCAGTATTTT; CDR3 protein: CSVGTSGSGTDTQYF
V gene: TRBV27; J gene: TRBJ2-5; clone size: few; D gene: NA; CDR3 DNA: TGTGCCAGCAGTTTGGGAGAGACCCAGTACTTC; CDR3 protein: CASSLGETQYF
V gene: TRBV19; J gene: TRBJ2-7; clone size: NA; D gene: TRBD1; CDR3 DNA: TGTGCCAGTAGTATAGTTAGTGTAAGACAGGGGGACTACGAGCAGTACTTC; CDR3 protein: CASSIVSVRQGDYEQYF
V gene: TRBV19; J gene: TRBJ1-1; clone size: NA; D gene: NA; CDR3 DNA: TGTGCCAGTAGTCGCCCGGGGGGTTACACTGAAGCTTTCTTT; CDR3 protein: CASSRPGGYTEAFF
V gene: TRBV29-1; J gene: TRBJ2-3; clone size: many; D gene: NA; CDR3 DNA: TGCAGCGTCGCTAAAAGCGCAGATACGCAGTATTTT; CDR3 protein: CSVAKSADTQYF
V gene: TRBV5-4; J gene: TRBJ2-1; clone size: NA; D gene: TRBD2; CDR3 DNA: TGTGCCAGCAGCTTGGATAGCGGGTCGGGGGAGCAGTTCTTC; CDR3 protein: CASSLDSGSGEQFF
V gene: TRBV9; J gene: TRBJ2-1; clone size: NA; D gene: TRBD1; CDR3 DNA: TGTGCCAGCAGCGTCCGGGACAGGACCTACAATGAGCAGTTCTTC; CDR3 protein: CASSVRDRTYNEQFF
V gene: TRBV5-5; J gene: TRBJ1-2; clone size: NA; D gene: NA; CDR3 DNA: TGTGCCAGCAGCTTGGGCCCAGGGGTGCCCTATGGCTACACCTTC; CDR3 protein: CASSLGPGVPYGYTF
V gene: TRBV6-6; J gene: TRBJ2-3; clone size: NA; D gene: NA; CDR3 DNA: TGTGCCAGCAGGAGGGAAGGAAGCACAGATACGCAGTATTTT; CDR3 protein: CASRREGSTDTQYF
V gene: TRBV19; J gene: TRBJ1-2; clone size: NA; D gene: NA; CDR3 DNA: TGTGCCAGTAGACCCCCGGGGTCTAACTATGGCTACACCTTC; CDR3 protein: CASRPPGSNYGYTF
V gene: TRBV5-1; J gene: TRBJ2-3; clone size: NA; D gene: NA; CDR3 DNA: TGCGCCAGCGGCGAGACAGTAGGGACAGATACGCAGTATTTT; CDR3 protein: CASGETVGTDTQYF
V gene: TRBV25-1; J gene: TRBJ1-6; clone size: few; D gene: TRBD1; CDR3 DNA: TGTGCCAGCAGTTCCTTGACAGGGGGAAATTCACCCCTCCACTTT; CDR3 protein: CASSSLTGGNSPLHF
V gene: TRBV7-6; J gene: TRBJ2-1; clone size: NA; D gene: NA; CDR3 DNA: TGTGCCAGCAGCACTAGTTGGGGTCGGGACAATGAGCAGTTCTTC; CDR3 protein: CASSTSWGRDNEQFF
V gene: TRBV27; J gene: TRBJ2-1; clone size: NA; D gene: TRBD2; CDR3 DNA: TGTGCCAGCAGAACAAGACTAGCGGGAGGGCACAATGAGCAGTTCTTC; CDR3 protein: CASRTRLAGGHNEQFF
V gene: TRBV4-1; J gene: TRBJ2-2; clone size: NA; D gene: NA; CDR3 DNA: TGCGCCAGCAGCCACCTCATCGAGGTCGGGGAGCTGTTTTTT; CDR3 protein: CASSHLIEVGELFF
V gene: TRBV7-2; J gene: TRBJ2-3; clone size: NA; D gene: TRBD1; CDR3 DNA: TGTGCCAGCAGCAGCCGGGACAGGGTAACGCTCAGCACAGATACGCAGTATTTT; CDR3 protein: CASSSRDRVTLSTDTQYF
V gene: TRBV6-1; J gene: TRBJ2-3; clone size: few; D gene: TRBD2; CDR3 DNA: TGTGCCAGCAGTGTCACTAGCGGAAACACAGATACGCAGTATTTT; CDR3 protein: CASSVTSGNTDTQYF
V gene: TRBV2; J gene: TRBJ2-5; clone size: NA; D gene: TRBD2; CDR3 DNA: TGTGCCAGCAGCGCGTCTACACTAGCGGCCCAAGAGACCCAGTACTTC; CDR3 protein: CASSASTLAAQETQYF
V gene: TRBV10-3; J gene: TRBJ1-1; clone size: NA; D gene: NA; CDR3 DNA: TGTGCCATCAGTGCCCGGGGGGAGCCGGCTGAAGCTTTCTTT; CDR3 protein: CAISARGEPAEAFF
V gene: TRBV19; J gene: TRBJ1-5; clone size: once; D gene: NA; CDR3 DNA: TGTGCCAGTAGTATTATCCGGGGATTGGGGCAGCCCCAGCATTTT; CDR3 protein: CASSIIRGLGQPQHF
V gene: TRBV7-2; J gene: TRBJ1-2; clone size: NA; D gene: TRBD1; CDR3 DNA: TGTGCCAGCAGCCGACAGGGGAACGGCTACACCTTC; CDR3 protein: CASSRQGNGYTF
V gene: TRBV28; J gene: TRBJ2-2; clone size: NA; D gene: NA; CDR3 DNA: TGTGCCAGCGCAGCCTTCCAGGGGAACACCGGGGAGCTGTTTTTT; CDR3 protein: CASAAFQGNTGELFF